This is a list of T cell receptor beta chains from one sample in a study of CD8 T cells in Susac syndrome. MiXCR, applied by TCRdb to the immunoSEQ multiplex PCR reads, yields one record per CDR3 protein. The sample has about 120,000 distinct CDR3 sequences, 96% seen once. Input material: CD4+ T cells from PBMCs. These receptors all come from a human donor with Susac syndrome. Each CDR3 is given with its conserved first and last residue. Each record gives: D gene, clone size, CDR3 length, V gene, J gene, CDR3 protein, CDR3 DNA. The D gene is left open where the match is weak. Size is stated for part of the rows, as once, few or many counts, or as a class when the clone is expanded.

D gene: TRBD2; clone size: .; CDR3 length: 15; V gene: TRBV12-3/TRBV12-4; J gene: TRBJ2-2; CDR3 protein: CASSLSGGGTGELFF; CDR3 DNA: TGTGCCAGCAGTTTAAGCGGGGGGGGCACCGGGGAGCTGTTTTTT
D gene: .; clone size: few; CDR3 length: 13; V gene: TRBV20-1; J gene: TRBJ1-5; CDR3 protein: CSARGDSNQPQHF; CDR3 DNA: TGCAGTGCTAGGGGAGATAGCAATCAGCCCCAGCATTTT
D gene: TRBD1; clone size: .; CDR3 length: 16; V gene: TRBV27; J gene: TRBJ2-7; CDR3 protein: CASSLTPRQGPFEQYF; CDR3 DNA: TGTGCCAGCAGTTTAACTCCCCGACAGGGTCCGTTCGAGCAGTACTTC
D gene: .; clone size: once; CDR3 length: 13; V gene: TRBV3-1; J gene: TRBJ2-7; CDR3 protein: CASSQGSSYEQYF; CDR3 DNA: TGTGCCAGCAGCCAGGGGAGCTCCTACGAGCAGTACTTC
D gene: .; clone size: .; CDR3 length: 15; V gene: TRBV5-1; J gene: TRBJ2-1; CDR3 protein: CASSRQSPSYNEQFF; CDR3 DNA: TGCGCCAGCAGCAGACAGTCCCCGTCCTACAATGAGCAGTTCTTC
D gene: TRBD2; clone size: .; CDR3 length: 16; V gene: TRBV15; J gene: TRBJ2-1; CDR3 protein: CATSRGTSGSLDEQFF; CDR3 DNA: TGTGCCACCAGCAGAGGGACTAGCGGGAGTCTGGATGAGCAGTTCTTC
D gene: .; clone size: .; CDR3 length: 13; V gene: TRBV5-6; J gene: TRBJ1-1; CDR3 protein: CATTVLDRTEAFF; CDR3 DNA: TGTGCCACCACCGTCCTGGATAGGACTGAAGCTTTCTTT
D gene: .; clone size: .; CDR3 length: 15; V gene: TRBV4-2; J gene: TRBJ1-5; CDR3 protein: CASSQDGGGNQPQHF; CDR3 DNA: TGTGCCAGCAGCCAAGACGGGGGAGGCAATCAGCCCCAGCATTTT
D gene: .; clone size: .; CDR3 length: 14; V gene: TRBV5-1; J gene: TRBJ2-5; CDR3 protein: CASSSQGGQETQYF; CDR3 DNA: TGCGCCAGCAGCTCTCAAGGGGGCCAAGAGACCCAGTACTTC
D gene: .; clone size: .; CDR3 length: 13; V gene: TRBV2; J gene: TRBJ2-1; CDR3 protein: CASSPNSYNEQFF; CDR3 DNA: TGTGCCAGCAGTCCGAATAGCTACAATGAGCAGTTCTTC
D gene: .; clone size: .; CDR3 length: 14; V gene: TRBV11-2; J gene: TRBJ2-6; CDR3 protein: CASSPSGWANVLTF; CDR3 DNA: TGTGCCAGCAGCCCCTCGGGCTGGGCCAACGTCCTGACTTTC
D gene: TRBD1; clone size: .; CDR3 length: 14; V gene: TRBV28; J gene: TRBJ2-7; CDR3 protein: CASSYYRGTYEQYF; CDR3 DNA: TGTGCCAGCAGTTATTACAGGGGTACCTACGAGCAGTACTTC
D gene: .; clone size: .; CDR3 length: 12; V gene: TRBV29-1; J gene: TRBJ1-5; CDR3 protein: CSVGGMNQPQHF; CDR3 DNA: TGCAGCGTCGGAGGGATGAATCAGCCCCAGCATTTT
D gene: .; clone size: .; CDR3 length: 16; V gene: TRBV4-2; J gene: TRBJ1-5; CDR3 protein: CASSQGINSLNQPQHF; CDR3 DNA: TGTGCCAGCAGCCAAGGAATTAACAGCCTCAATCAGCCCCAGCATTTT
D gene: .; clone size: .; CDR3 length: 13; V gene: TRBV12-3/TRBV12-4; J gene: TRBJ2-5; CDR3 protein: CASSLVGKETQYF; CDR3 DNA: TGTGCCAGCAGTTTGGTAGGGAAAGAGACCCAGTACTTC
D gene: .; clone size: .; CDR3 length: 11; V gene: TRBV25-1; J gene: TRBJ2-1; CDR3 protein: CASIRNNEQFF; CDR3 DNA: TGTGCCAGCATTAGGAATAATGAGCAGTTCTTC
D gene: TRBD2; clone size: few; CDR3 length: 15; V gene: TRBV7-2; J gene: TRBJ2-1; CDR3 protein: CASSLVAGGYNEQFF; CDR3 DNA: TGTGCCAGCAGCTTAGTAGCGGGAGGGTACAATGAGCAGTTCTTC
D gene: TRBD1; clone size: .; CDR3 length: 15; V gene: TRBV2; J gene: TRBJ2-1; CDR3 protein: CASSLDRVAYNEQFF; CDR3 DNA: TGTGCCAGCAGTTTGGACAGGGTAGCCTACAATGAGCAGTTCTTC
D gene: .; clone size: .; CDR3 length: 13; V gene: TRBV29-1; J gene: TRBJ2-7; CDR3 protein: CSVGTHYSYEQYF; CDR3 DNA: TGCAGCGTCGGAACACATTACTCCTACGAGCAGTACTTC
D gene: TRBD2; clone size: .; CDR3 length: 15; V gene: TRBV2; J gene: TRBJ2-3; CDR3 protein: CASKASGTRTDTQYF; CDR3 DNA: TGTGCCAGCAAGGCTAGCGGGACCCGCACAGATACGCAGTATTTT
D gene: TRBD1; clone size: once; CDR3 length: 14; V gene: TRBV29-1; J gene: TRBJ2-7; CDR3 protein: CSAAGRGISYEQYF; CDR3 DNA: TGCAGCGCCGCGGGCAGGGGGATTTCCTACGAGCAGTACTTC
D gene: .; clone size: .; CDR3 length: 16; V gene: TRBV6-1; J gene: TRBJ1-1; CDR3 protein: CASSERQGGGNTEAFF; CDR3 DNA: TGTGCCAGCAGTGAACGGCAGGGCGGGGGAAACACTGAAGCTTTCTTT
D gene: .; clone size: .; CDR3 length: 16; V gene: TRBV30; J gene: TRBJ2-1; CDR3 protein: CAWSLRTGRGYNEQFF; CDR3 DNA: TGTGCCTGGAGTCTTCGGACAGGGAGGGGATACAATGAGCAGTTCTTC
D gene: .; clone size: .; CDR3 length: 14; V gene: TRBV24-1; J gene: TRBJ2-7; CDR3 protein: CATSEPGRASEQYF; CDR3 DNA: TGTGCCACCAGTGAACCCGGACGGGCCAGCGAGCAGTACTTC
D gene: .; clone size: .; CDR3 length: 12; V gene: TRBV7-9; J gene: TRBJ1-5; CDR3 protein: CASSLTTQPQHF; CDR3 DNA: TGTGCCAGCAGCTTAACAACTCAGCCCCAGCATTTT
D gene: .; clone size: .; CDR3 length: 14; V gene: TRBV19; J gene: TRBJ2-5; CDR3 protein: CASRGLGLQETQYF; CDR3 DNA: TGTGCCAGTAGGGGCCTGGGACTCCAAGAGACCCAGTACTTC
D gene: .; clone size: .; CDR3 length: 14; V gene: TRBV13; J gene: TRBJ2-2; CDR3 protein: CASGATGATGELFF; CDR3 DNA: TGTGCCAGCGGCGCAACAGGTGCCACCGGGGAGCTGTTTTTT
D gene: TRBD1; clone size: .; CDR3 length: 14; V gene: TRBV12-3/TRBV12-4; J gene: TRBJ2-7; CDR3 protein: CASSSGTGVYEQYF; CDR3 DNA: TGTGCCAGCAGTTCCGGGACAGGAGTCTACGAGCAGTACTTC
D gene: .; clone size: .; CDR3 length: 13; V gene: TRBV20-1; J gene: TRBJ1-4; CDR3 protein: CSARSDNSEKLFF; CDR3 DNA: TGCAGTGCTAGATCCGACAACAGTGAAAAACTGTTTTTT
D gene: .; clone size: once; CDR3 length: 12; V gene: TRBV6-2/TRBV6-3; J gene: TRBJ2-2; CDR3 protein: CASSRFGGELFF; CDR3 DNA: TGTGCCAGCAGTCGTTTTGGCGGGGAGCTGTTTTTT
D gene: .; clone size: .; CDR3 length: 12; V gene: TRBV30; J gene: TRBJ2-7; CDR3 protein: CAVGFGLDEQYF; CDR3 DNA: TGTGCCGTGGGGTTCGGTTTAGACGAGCAGTACTTC
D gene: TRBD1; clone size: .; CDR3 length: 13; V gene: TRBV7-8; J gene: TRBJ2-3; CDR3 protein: CASEGQTLDTQYF; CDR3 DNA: TGTGCCAGCGAGGGACAGACTCTGGATACGCAGTATTTT
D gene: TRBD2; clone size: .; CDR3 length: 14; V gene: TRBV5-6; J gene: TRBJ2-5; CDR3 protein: CASSPSGSAETQYF; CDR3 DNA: TGTGCCAGCAGCCCTAGCGGTTCGGCGGAGACCCAGTACTTC
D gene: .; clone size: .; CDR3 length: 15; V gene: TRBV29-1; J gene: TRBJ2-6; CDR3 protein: CSVADPGTGANVLTF; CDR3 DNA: TGCAGCGTTGCGGACCCGGGGACGGGGGCCAACGTCCTGACTTTC
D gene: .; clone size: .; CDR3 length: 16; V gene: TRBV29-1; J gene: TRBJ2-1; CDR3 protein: CSVPMEGYSKGNEQFF; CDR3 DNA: TGCAGCGTGCCCATGGAGGGATATTCAAAAGGGAATGAGCAGTTCTTC
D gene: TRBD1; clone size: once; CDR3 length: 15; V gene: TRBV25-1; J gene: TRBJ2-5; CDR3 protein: CASSEYNRGRETQYF; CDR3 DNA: TGTGCCAGCAGTGAATATAACAGGGGGCGAGAGACCCAGTACTTC
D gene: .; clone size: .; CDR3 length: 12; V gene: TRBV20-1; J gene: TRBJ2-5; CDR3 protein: CSATQPSETQYF; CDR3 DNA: TGCAGTGCTACGCAACCCTCGGAGACCCAGTACTTC
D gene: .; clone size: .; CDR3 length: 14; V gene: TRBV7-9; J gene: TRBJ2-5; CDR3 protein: CASSLYSDQETQYF; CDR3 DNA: TGTGCCAGCAGCTTATATAGCGACCAAGAGACCCAGTACTTC
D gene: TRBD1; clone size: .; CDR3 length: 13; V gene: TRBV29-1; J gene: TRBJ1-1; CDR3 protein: CSARDRGSGEAFF; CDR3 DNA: TGCAGCGCAAGGGACAGGGGGTCGGGTGAAGCTTTCTTT
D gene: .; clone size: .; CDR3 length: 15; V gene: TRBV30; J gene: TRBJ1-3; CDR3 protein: CAWSRLTPSGNTIYF; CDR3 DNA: TGTGCCTGGAGTCGTTTAACCCCGTCTGGAAACACCATATATTTT
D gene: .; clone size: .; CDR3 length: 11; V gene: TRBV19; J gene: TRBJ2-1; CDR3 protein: CASTWAGEQFF; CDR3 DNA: TGTGCCAGTACTTGGGCGGGGGAGCAGTTCTTC
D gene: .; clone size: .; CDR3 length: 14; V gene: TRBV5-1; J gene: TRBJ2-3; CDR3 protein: CASSLTSTTDTQYF; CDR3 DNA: TGCGCCAGCAGCTTGACTAGCACTACAGATACGCAGTATTTT
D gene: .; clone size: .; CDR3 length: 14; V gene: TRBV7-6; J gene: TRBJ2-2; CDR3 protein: CASSADNILRELFF; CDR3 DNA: TGTGCCAGCAGCGCGGACAATATCCTCCGGGAGCTGTTTTTT
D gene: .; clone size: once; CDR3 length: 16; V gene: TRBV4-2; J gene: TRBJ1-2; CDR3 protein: CASSQDASNTADGYTF; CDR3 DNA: TGTGCCAGCAGCCAAGATGCGTCAAACACGGCGGATGGCTACACCTTC
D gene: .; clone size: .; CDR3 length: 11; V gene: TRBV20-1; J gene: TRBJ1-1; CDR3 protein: CSARRSTEAFF; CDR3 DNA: TGCAGTGCTAGGCGGTCCACTGAAGCTTTCTTT
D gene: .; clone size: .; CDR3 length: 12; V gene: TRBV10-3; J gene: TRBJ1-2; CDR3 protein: CASQEGRGGYTF; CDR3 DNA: TGTGCCAGCCAGGAGGGCAGGGGTGGCTACACCTTC
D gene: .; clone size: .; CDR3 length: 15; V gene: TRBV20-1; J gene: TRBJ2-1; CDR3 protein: CSATTGAGRYNEQFF; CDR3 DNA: TGCAGTGCTACAACAGGGGCTGGGAGGTACAATGAGCAGTTCTTC
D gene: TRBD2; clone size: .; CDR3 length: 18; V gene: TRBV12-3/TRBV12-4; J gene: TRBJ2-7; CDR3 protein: CASSLDTALAGALVEQYF; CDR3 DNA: TGTGCCAGCAGTTTAGATACCGCGTTAGCGGGGGCACTGGTCGAGCAATACTTC
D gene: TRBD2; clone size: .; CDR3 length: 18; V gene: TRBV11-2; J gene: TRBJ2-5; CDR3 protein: CASSLGTTGAGVGRTQYF; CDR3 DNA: TGTGCCAGCAGCTTAGGGACGACCGGAGCGGGAGTTGGTAGAACCCAGTACTTC
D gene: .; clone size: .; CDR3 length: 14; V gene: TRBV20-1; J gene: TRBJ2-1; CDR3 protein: CSARDRGSNNEQFF; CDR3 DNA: TGCAGTGCTAGAGATCGAGGGAGCAACAATGAGCAGTTCTTC
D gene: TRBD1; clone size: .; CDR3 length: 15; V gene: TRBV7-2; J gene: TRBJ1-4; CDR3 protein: CASSRDRGVSEKLFF; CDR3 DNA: TGTGCCAGCAGCCGAGACAGGGGTGTGAGCGAAAAACTGTTTTTT
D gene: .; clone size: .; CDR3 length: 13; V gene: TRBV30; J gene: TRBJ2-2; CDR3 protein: CAWSVQGTGELFF; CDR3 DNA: TGTGCCTGGAGTGTTCAGGGTACCGGGGAGCTGTTTTTT
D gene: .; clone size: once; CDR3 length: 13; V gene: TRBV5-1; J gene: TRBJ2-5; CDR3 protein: CASSLGPKETQYF; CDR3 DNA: TGCGCCAGCAGCTTGGGTCCAAAAGAGACCCAGTACTTC
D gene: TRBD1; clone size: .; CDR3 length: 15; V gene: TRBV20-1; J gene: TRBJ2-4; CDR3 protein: CSAPPRQGSKNIQYF; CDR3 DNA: TGCAGTGCTCCGCCCAGACAGGGGTCCAAAAACATTCAGTACTTC
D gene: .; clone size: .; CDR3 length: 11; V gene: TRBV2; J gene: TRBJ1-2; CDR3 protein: CASSVGDGYTF; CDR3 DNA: TGTGCCAGCAGTGTCGGGGATGGCTACACCTTC
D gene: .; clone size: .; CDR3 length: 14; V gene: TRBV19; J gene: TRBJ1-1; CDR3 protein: CASTLQSIGTEAFF; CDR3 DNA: TGTGCCAGTACGCTGCAAAGTATTGGGACTGAAGCTTTCTTT
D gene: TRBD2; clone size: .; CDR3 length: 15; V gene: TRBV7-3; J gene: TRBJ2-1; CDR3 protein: CASSLNSGRDNEQFF; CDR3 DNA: TGTGCCAGCAGCTTAAACAGCGGGAGAGACAATGAGCAGTTCTTC
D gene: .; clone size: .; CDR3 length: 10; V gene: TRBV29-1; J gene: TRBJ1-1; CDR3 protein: CSVRATEAFF; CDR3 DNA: TGCAGCGTAAGGGCCACTGAAGCTTTCTTT
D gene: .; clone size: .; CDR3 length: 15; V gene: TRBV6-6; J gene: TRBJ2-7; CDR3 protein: CASRHSLSSSYEQYF; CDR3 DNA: TGTGCCAGCAGACACAGCCTCTCGAGCTCCTACGAGCAGTACTTC